One TCR beta chain is described in this entry. This entry comes from a study of blood T cell repertoires in COVID-19. Overall study context: Sources were T cells, B-cell-depleted T cells, or PBMCs; the material itself was cDNA or gDNA.

How the authors handled the data: Reference gene primer amplification gave estimated nucleated cell counts. Sequencing used immunoSEQ multiplex PCR; TCRdb keeps in-frame clones, though not all of them. For V, J and clone size, that table is used; D and trimming come from the DNA. Of about 350,000 clones listed, about nine tenths are singletons. A Seattle source enrolled patients during active infection and followed them longitudinally. Germline V CDR1 and CDR2: MNHEY, SVGAGI. The CDR3 runs 15 residues. Trimming cost V 0 bases and J 7 bases, with 15 bases left between them. Source material: peripheral blood. The chain carries TRBV6-5 and TRBJ1-2, with D possibly being TRBD1 (5 bases). This TCR derives from a woman aged 60 to 75 with COVID-19, enrolled during active disease. CDR3 bases: TGTGCCAGCAGTTACTCGATAGTGGGGCCCTCTGGCTACACCTTC. This codes for CASSYSIVGPSGYTF.